These 31 T cell receptor beta chains came from one sample sequenced in a study of control samples from healthy donors and cancer patients (dated by TCRdb to between 2020 and 2021). The method was the immunoSEQ multiplex PCR assay. TCRdb limited this immuneACCESS table to in-frame rearrangements with V and J called. A share of clones is missing; checked studies link under half to unresolved V genes, and the rest is unexplained. The sample includes about 120,000 clones, with around nine tenths observed a single time. The top ten clones comprise about 12% of the sample. The material sequenced was blood. These TCRs come from a man aged 25-45 years in good health.

The V and J genes are TRBV18 and TRBJ1-2; D remains unclear. Germline CDR1 KGHSH, CDR2 LQKENI. The germline V and J ends were trimmed by 3 bases and 6 bases, with 17 bases remaining between them. This CDR3 region has 15 residues. CDR3 DNA: TGTGCCAGCTCACCGCTTAATGAGGCGAAAGATGGCTACACCTTC. Translating gives CASSPLNEAKDGYTF.

This clone was seen just once. This chain links TRBV6-1 with TRBJ2-7, with a tentative D call TRBD1 (5 bases). The germline V gene has CDR1 MNHNS and CDR2 SASEGT. The CDR3 runs 12 residues. With 2 bases removed from V and 11 bases from J, the gap between germline ends came to 13 bases. The CDR3 sequence is CASSERQGSEYF. CDR3 nucleotides: TGTGCCAGCAGTGAAAGGCAGGGATCGGAGTACTTC.

This chain uses TRBV4-2 with TRBJ2-2; TRBD2 aligns across 9 bases. The CDR3 is 17 amino acids. Germline CDR1 LGHNA, CDR2 YNFKEQ. V dropped 0 bases and J dropped 6; count of bases not matched to a gene: 8. The CDR3 DNA sequence: TGTGCCAGCAGCCAAGATAACGGGCGGGGGGGCGCCGGGGAGCTGTTTTTT. It encodes CASSQDNGRGGAGELFF.

CDR3 DNA: TGTGCCAGCAGTGAATTCAATTCCGGGACAGGGGGTAATTCACCCCTCCACTTT. Encoded protein: CASSEFNSGTGGNSPLHF. The chain combines TRBV25-1 with TRBJ1-6; 11 bases are a match to TRBD1. CDR1 and CDR2 (germline): MGHDK, SYGVNS. The V segment lost 1 base and the J segment 6 bases; nucleotides outside the gene matches: 8. This CDR3 has 18 amino acids.

This rearrangement joins TRBV6-4 to TRBJ1-2, with TRBD1 matching 7 bases. The CDR3 has 17 residues. The V gene's germline CDR1 is MRHNA and CDR2 SNTAGT. Unmatched junction bases numbered 11, after V lost 2 bases and J lost 2 bases. Written as DNA, the CDR3 is TGTGCCAGCAGTGACCAGCCCGCGGGACAGACGAACTATGGCTACACCTTC. Translating it yields CASSDQPAGQTNYGYTF.

The V call is TRBV3-1 (or the pseudogene TRBV3-2), the J call TRBJ2-6; TRBD1 or TRBD2 may be the D gene (6 bases each). CDR1 LGHDT and CDR2 YNNKEL come from the germline V gene (reference sequence). V was pared by 7 bases and J by 2 bases, with 15 bases between. The CDR3 sequence is 16 residues long. The CDR3: CASKLRGLTGANVLTF. In DNA, the CDR3 is TGTGCCAGCAAGTTACGGGGGCTAACTGGGGCCAACGTCCTGACTTTC.

The chain joins TRBV6-9 to TRBJ1-2; no clear D gene. V lost 2 bases and J 2 bases, leaving 9 bases between the germline ends. The germline V gene has CDR1 MNHGY and CDR2 SVAAGI. This CDR3 has 14 residues. CDR3 nucleotide sequence: TGTGCCAGCAGTTATACTCAGAGAAACTATGGCTACACCTTC. Its translation: CASSYTQRNYGYTF.

The rearrangement uses TRBV4-1 and TRBJ1-2; perhaps TRBD1 as D (5 bases). The CDR3 has 15 amino acids. Trimming shortened V by 4 bases and J by 3 bases, and 15 bases separated the two germline ends. Germline loops: CDR1 MGHRA, CDR2 YSYEKL. The CDR3 region is CASSPWDREDYGYTF. CDR3 DNA sequence: TGCGCCAGCAGCCCCTGGGACCGGGAGGACTATGGCTACACCTTC.

This sequence joins TRBV5-1 and TRBJ1-1; D gene ambiguous. V was cut by 1 base and J by 1 base, with 8 bases left in between. This CDR3 has 14 residues. Germline CDR1 reads SGHRS; CDR2 reads YFSETQ. The CDR3 coding sequence is TGCGCCAGCAGCTTGAACATAGGGAACACTGAAGCTTTCTTT. Residues: CASSLNIGNTEAFF. Combining the CDR3 with reference TRBV5-1 and TRBJ1-1 gives the whole variable domain KAGVTQTPRYLIKTRGQQVTLSCSPISGHRSVSWYQQTPGQGLQFLFEYFSETQRNKGNFPGRFSGRQFSNSRSEMNVSTLELGDSALYLCASSLNIGNTEAFFGQGTRLTVV.

The V call is TRBV15, the J call TRBJ2-7; no clear D gene. Germline V gives CDR1 LNHNV, CDR2 YYDKDF (reference sequence). CDR3 length: 15 residues. The V end lost 0 bases, the J end lost 6 bases, and 15 bases lay between the germline ends. The CDR3 region has the DNA TGTGCCACCAGCAGAGATATAGGACCCCTTTCCGAGCAGTACTTC. Translated, it gives CATSRDIGPLSEQYF.

This sequence joins TRBV19 and TRBJ1-4; 7 bases map to TRBD1. Germline-derived CDR1 and CDR2 are LNHDA and SQIVND (reference sequence). The CDR3 is 16 amino acids. V dropped 3 bases and J dropped 5; count of bases not matched to a gene: 9. CDR3 residues: CASSIRAGGPNEKLFF. As DNA, the CDR3 is TGTGCCAGTAGTATTCGCGCAGGGGGACCAAATGAAAAACTGTTTTTT.

CDR3 loop: CASSPTGGQAETQYF. The CDR3 nucleotides are TGCGCCAGCAGCCCCACAGGGGGACAGGCGGAGACCCAGTACTTC. V and J are TRBV5-1 and TRBJ2-5; 8 nucleotides line up with TRBD1. The V segment lost 4 bases and the J segment 5 bases; nucleotides outside the gene matches: 10. The CDR3 covers 15 residues. Germline values: CDR1 SGHRS, CDR2 YFSETQ.

The rearrangement links TRBV5-6 to TRBJ1-2; 10 nucleotides agree with TRBD1. This CDR3 has 14 residues. Trimming took 6 bases from V and 5 from J; bases not matched to a gene: 7. Germline CDR1 SGHDT, CDR2 YYEEEE. CDR3 sequence: CASNPRDRGYGYTF. The DNA for the CDR3 is TGTGCCAGCAACCCCCGGGACAGGGGTTATGGCTACACCTTC.

The V gene is TRBV6-6, the J gene TRBJ2-7; 9 bases map to TRBD2. CDR3 length equals 14 residues. Losses at the gene ends were 6 bases for V and 5 bases for J; bases not matched to a gene: 8. In germline, CDR1 is MNHNY, CDR2 SVGAGI (reference sequence). Here the CDR3 reads CASRSGTSFDEQYF. In DNA, the CDR3 is TGTGCCAGCAGGTCCGGGACTAGCTTCGACGAGCAGTACTTC.

This chain links TRBV2 with TRBJ2-2, with 10 positions matching TRBD1. The V gene's germline CDR1 is SNHLY and CDR2 FYNNEI. The CDR3 has 14 residues. V was clipped by 6 bases and J by 5 bases; unmatched bases: 3. This CDR3 is CASRKGQGTGELFF. As DNA, the CDR3 is TGTGCCAGCAGGAAGGGACAGGGGACCGGGGAGCTGTTTTTT.

This clone was detected a few times. The V gene is TRBV15, the J gene TRBJ1-1; D remains ambiguous. The germline gives CDR1 LNHNV, CDR2 YYDKDF (reference sequence). Trimming cost V 1 base and J 1 base, with 7 bases left between them. The CDR3 extends over 14 amino acids. CDR3 DNA sequence: TGTGCCACCAGCAGAGCCCGGGCGAACACTGAAGCTTTCTTT. This sequence encodes CATSRARANTEAFF. Full variable domain (rest looked up from reference TRBV15 and TRBJ1-1): DAMVIQNPRYQVTQFGKPVTLSCSQTLNHNVMYWYQQKSSQAPKLLFHYYDKDFNNEADTPDNFQSRRPNTSFCFLDIRSPGLGDTAMYLCATSRARANTEAFFGQGTRLTVV.

The chain carries TRBV6-6 and TRBJ2-2; TRBD2 aligns across 8 bases. CDR3 length: 16 amino acids. The V gene's germline CDR1 is MNHNY and CDR2 SVGAGI (reference sequence). The J segment lost 3 bases and the V segment lost 0 bases, leaving 3 bases of the junction unmatched. The CDR3 is CASSYSATSDTGELFF. The CDR3 DNA follows: TGTGCCAGCAGTTACTCGGCGACTAGCGACACCGGGGAGCTGTTTTTT.

V is TRBV5-1 and J is TRBJ2-3, with D maybe TRBD2 (7 bases). The CDR3 has 18 amino acids. Trimming took off 1 base at V and 2 bases at J, with 20 bases between the two ends. Germline-derived CDR1 and CDR2 are SGHRS and YFSETQ. The DNA of the CDR3 is TGCGCCAGCAGCTTGATTAATACGGGGGGCTTTTCCACAGATACGCAGTATTTT. It yields the protein CASSLINTGGFSTDTQYF. Full variable domain (rest looked up from reference TRBV5-1 and TRBJ2-3): KAGVTQTPRYLIKTRGQQVTLSCSPISGHRSVSWYQQTPGQGLQFLFEYFSETQRNKGNFPGRFSGRQFSNSRSEMNVSTLELGDSALYLCASSLINTGGFSTDTQYFGPGTRLTVL.

The chain couples TRBV10-3 to TRBJ2-7, with 11 bases lining up with TRBD1. With V trimmed by 4 bases and J by 3 bases, 2 bases remained unmatched. From germline, CDR1 is ENHRY and CDR2 SYGVKD. The CDR3 is 14 amino acids. CDR3 bases: TGTGCCATCAGTGGGGGACAGGGGGACTACGAGCAGTACTTC. Translation: CAISGGQGDYEQYF.

The V call is TRBV7-8, the J call TRBJ2-3, with 10 bases fitting TRBD1. CDR3 length: 17 amino acids. The trim removed 7 bases at V and 5 bases at J, leaving 15 bases unmatched. Looked up from germline, CDR1 is SGHVS and CDR2 is FQNEAQ. CDR3 amino acids: CASTLLAGTGAKDTQYF. In DNA form, the CDR3 reads TGTGCCAGCACCCTACTAGCCGGGACAGGGGCGAAAGATACGCAGTATTTT.

This sequence joins TRBV5-5 and TRBJ1-1; a weak D match, TRBD1 (5 bases). The germline V gene has CDR1 SGHKS and CDR2 YYEKEE (reference sequence). This CDR3 is 17 amino acids long. V was trimmed by 0 bases and J by 1 base, leaving 16 bases between them. The CDR3 coding sequence is TGTGCCAGCAGCTTGGGGGACGGTGGAATGCGGAACACTGAAGCTTTCTTT. Protein sequence: CASSLGDGGMRNTEAFF.

The chain links TRBV27 to TRBJ1-1; 9 nucleotides line up with TRBD1. The germline gives CDR1 MNHEY, CDR2 SMNVEV (reference sequence). This CDR3 comprises 15 residues. The trim removed 6 bases at V and 5 bases at J, leaving 10 bases unmatched. The CDR3 here is CASRKLTGGRTEAFF. The CDR3 DNA reads TGTGCCAGCAGAAAACTCACAGGGGGCAGAACTGAAGCTTTCTTT.

V is TRBV6-2 or TRBV6-3 and J is TRBJ1-1, with 7 bases lining up with TRBD1. V shed 6 bases and J 0 bases; nucleotides not matched to a gene: 7. This CDR3 is built from 15 residues. The germline V gene encodes CDR1 MNHEY and CDR2 SVGEGT. Here the CDR3 reads CASSTHRGMNTEAFF. The CDR3 DNA reads TGTGCCAGCAGCACCCACAGGGGTATGAACACTGAAGCTTTCTTT.

This clone has more than one count but fewer than ten. This specimen includes other DNA sequences encoding the same CDR3. The CDR3 bases are TGTGCCAGCAGCAAGGACTCGTACACCGGGGAGCTGTTTTTT. Amino acids: CASSKDSYTGELFF. This rearrangement joins TRBV7-3 to TRBJ2-2; D is perhaps TRBD2 (5 bases). Looked up from germline, CDR1 is SGHTA and CDR2 is FQGTGA. V dropped 5 bases and J dropped 3 bases, with 10 bases sitting between them. The CDR3 runs to 14 residues.

The chain recombines TRBV20-1 with TRBJ1-1; D perhaps matches TRBD1 (5 bases). Germline CDR1 and CDR2: DFQATT and SNEGSKA (reference sequence). Trimming removed 6 bases from V and 8 bases from J, with 13 bases in between. CDR3 length: 11 residues. The CDR3, as DNA: TGCAGTGCCGCAGGGCGGTTGGAAGCTTTCTTT. This translates into CSAAGRLEAFF.

Remarks on this clone: One junction end disagrees with the germline gene, perhaps due to a read error. The V and J genes are TRBV24-1 and TRBJ1-1; weak D call: TRBD1 (6 bases). The germline V gene has CDR1 KGHDR and CDR2 SFDVKD. The CDR3 contains 13 residues. Here the CDR3 reads CATRISQGSEAFF. CDR3 sequence (DNA): TGTGCTACCAGAATTAGTCAGGGGTCTGAAGCTTTCTTT.

V is TRBV2 and J is TRBJ2-3; TRBD1 aligns across 8 bases. CDR3 length: 17 residues. Germline CDR1 SNHLY, CDR2 FYNNEI. Trimming took 0 bases from V and 3 from J; bases not matched to a gene: 8. DNA of the CDR3: TGTGCCAGCAGTGAAGCTTGGGCAGGGGGCGTTACAGATACGCAGTATTTT. This encodes CASSEAWAGGVTDTQYF.

This clone was seen more than once but under ten times. The chain joins TRBV12-5 to TRBJ1-1; TRBD1 might be the D (6 bases). The V gene lost 5 bases and the J gene lost 3 bases, with 25 bases spanning the gap. Germline V CDR1 and CDR2: LGHNT, FRNRAP. The length of the CDR3 is 18 residues. The CDR3: CASGPRAIGARGYTEAFF. CDR3 DNA sequence: TGTGCTAGTGGTCCCAGGGCGATCGGGGCGAGGGGGTACACTGAAGCTTTCTTT.

The CDR3 sequence: CASSLDRGVGTEAFF. DNA of the CDR3: TGTGCCAGCAGCTTAGATCGGGGAGTAGGGACTGAAGCTTTCTTT. The chain recombines TRBV7-9 with TRBJ1-1; D gene unclear. Germline loops: CDR1 SEHNR, CDR2 FQNEAQ (reference sequence). The V end lost 1 base, the J end lost 5 bases, and 14 bases lay between the germline ends. CDR3 size: 15 residues.

Only a few counts were recorded for this clone. The chain employs TRBV11-3 and TRBJ2-5; D is undetermined. CDR1 SGHNT and CDR2 YENEEA come from the germline V gene. The length of the CDR3 is 11 residues. Trimming shortened V by 4 bases and J by 1 base, and 1 base separated the two germline ends. CDR3 sequence (DNA): TGTGCCAGCAGCTCCCAAGAGACCCAGTACTTC. Its translation is CASSSQETQYF.

Remarks on this clone: A read error is possible here, since a much larger clone lies one base away. CDR3 sequence (DNA): TGTGCCAGCAGTTTTTCAGGGGATCAGCCCCAGCATTTT. Protein sequence: CASSFSGDQPQHF. The chain joins TRBV12-3 or TRBV12-4 to TRBJ1-5; D is perhaps TRBD1 (6 bases). V lost 3 bases, J lost 5 bases, and 8 bases lay in between. The CDR3 length is 13 residues.